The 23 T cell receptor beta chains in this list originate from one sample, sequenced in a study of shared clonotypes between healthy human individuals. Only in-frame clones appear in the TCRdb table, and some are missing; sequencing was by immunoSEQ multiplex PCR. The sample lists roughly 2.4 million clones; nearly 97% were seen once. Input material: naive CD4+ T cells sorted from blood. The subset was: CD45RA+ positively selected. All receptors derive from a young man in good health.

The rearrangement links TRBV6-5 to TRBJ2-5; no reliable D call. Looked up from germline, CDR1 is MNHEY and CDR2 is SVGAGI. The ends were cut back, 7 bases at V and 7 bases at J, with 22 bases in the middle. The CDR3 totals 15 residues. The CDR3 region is CASILDPAGFGTQYF. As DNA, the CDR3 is TGTGCCAGCATTCTAGACCCGGCCGGGTTTGGGACCCAGTACTTC.

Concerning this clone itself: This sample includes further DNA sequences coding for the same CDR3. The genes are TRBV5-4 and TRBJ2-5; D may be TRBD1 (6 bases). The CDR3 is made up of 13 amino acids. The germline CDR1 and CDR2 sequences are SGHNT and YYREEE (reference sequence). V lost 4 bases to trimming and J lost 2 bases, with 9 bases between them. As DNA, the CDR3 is TGTGCCAGCAGCCCGGGACAACAAGAGACCCAGTACTTC. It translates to CASSPGQQETQYF.

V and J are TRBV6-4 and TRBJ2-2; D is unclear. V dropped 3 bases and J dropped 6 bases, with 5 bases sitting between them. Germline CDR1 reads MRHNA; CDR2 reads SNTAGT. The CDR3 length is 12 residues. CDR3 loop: CASSDVAGELFF. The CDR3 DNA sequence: TGTGCCAGCAGTGATGTGGCCGGGGAGCTGTTTTTT.

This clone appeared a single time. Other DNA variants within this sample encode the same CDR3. CDR3 coding DNA: TGTGCCAGCAGCCCTCGGACAGGGCGGGAAAAACTGTTTTTT. This codes for CASSPRTGREKLFF. This chain uses TRBV7-2 with TRBJ1-4, with 8 bases that match TRBD1. Trimming took 5 bases from V and 8 from J; bases not matched to a gene: 7. The CDR3 is 14 residues long. The germline CDR1 and CDR2 sequences are SGHTA and FQGNSA.

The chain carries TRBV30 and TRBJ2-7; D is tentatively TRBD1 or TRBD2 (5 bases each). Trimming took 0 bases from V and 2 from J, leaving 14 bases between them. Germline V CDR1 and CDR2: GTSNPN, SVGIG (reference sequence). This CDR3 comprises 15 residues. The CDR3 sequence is CAWSVVRGYTYEQYF. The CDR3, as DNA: TGTGCCTGGAGTGTAGTCCGGGGCTACACCTACGAGCAGTACTTC.

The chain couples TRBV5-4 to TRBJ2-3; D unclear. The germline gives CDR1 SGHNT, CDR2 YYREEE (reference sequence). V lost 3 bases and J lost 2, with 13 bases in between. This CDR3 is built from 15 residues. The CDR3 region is CASSSRIQPTDTQYF. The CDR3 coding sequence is TGTGCCAGCAGCTCCCGGATCCAGCCCACAGATACGCAGTATTTT.

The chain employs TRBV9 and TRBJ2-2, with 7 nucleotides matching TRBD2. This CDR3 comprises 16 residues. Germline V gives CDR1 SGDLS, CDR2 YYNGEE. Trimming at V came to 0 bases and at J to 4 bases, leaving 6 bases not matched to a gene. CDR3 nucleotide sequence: TGTGCCAGCAGCGTAGGGGAGGGGCCGGGCACCGGGGAGCTGTTTTTT. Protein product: CASSVGEGPGTGELFF.

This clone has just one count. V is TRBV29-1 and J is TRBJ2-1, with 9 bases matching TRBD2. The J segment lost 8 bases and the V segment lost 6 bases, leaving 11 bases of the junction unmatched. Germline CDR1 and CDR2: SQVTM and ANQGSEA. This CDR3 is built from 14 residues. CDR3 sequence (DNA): TGCAGCGTGTACTATAGCGGGAGTGGGGATGAGCAGTTCTTC. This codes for CSVYYSGSGDEQFF.

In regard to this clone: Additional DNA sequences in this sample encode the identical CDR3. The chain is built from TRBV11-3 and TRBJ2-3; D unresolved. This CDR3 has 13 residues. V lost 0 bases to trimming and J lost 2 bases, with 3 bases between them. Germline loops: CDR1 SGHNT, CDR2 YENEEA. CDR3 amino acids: CASSLDPTDTQYF. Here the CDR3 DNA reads TGTGCCAGCAGCTTAGATCCCACAGATACGCAGTATTTT.

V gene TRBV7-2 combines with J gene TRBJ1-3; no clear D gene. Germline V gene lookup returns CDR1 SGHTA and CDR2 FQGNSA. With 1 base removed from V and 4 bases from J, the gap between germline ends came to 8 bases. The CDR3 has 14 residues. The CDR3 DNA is TGTGCCAGCAGCTTAGGGCCAGAGGGAAACACCATATATTTT. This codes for CASSLGPEGNTIYF.

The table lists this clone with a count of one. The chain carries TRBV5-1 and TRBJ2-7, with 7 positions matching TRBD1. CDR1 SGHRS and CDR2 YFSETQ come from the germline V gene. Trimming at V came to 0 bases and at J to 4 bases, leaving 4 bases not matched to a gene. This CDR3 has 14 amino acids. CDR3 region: CASSLVRGFYEQYF. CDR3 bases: TGCGCCAGCAGCTTGGTCAGGGGGTTTTACGAGCAGTACTTC.

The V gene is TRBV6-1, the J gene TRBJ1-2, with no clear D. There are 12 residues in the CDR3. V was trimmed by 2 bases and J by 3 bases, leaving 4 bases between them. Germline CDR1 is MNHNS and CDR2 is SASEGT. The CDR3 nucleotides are TGTGCCAGCAGTGAACAAGACTATGGCTACACCTTC. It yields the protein CASSEQDYGYTF.

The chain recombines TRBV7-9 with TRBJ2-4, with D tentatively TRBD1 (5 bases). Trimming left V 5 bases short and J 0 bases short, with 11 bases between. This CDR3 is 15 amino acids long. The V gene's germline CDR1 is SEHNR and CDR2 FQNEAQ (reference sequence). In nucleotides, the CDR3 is TGTGCCAGCAGCCGAGACAGTTTAGCCAAAAACATTCAGTACTTC. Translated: CASSRDSLAKNIQYF.

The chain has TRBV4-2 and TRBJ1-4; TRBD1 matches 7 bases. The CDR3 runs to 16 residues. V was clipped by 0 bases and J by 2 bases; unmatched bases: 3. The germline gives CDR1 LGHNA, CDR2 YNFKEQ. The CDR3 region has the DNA TGTGCCAGCAGCCAAGACGACAGGGTCACTAATGAAAAACTGTTTTTT. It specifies CASSQDDRVTNEKLFF.

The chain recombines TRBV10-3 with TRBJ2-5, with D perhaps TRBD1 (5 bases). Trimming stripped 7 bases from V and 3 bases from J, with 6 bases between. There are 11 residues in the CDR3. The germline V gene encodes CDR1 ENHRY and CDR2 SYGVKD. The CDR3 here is CAIKQEETQYF. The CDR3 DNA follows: TGTGCCATCAAACAGGAAGAGACCCAGTACTTC.

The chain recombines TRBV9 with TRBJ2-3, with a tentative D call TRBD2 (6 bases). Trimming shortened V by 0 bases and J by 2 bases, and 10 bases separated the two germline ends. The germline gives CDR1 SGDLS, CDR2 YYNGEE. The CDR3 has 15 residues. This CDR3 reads CASSVGTTITDTQYF. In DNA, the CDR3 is TGTGCCAGCAGCGTAGGGACTACGATCACAGATACGCAGTATTTT.

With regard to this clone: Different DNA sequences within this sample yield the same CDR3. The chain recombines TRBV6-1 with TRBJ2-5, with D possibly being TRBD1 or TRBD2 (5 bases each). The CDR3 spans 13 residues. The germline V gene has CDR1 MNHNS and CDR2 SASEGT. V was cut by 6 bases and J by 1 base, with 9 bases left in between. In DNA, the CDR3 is TGTGCCAGCAGCAGGGACCCCCAAGAGACCCAGTACTTC. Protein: CASSRDPQETQYF.

CDR3 nucleotide sequence: TGTGCCAGCAGCCTCGGGACTAGCGGAGACCTCGCCGAGCAGTACTTC. As protein: CASSLGTSGDLAEQYF. The V and J genes are TRBV5-4 and TRBJ2-7, with 11 bases fitting TRBD2. The trim removed 4 bases at V and 6 bases at J, leaving 12 bases unmatched. The CDR3 loop spans 16 amino acids. The germline gives CDR1 SGHNT, CDR2 YYREEE (reference sequence).

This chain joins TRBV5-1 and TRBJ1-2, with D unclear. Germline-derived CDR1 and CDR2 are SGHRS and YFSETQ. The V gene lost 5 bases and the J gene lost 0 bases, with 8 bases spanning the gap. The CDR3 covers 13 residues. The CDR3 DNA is TGCGCCAGCAGACCGGCGGCTAACTATGGCTACACCTTC. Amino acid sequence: CASRPAANYGYTF.

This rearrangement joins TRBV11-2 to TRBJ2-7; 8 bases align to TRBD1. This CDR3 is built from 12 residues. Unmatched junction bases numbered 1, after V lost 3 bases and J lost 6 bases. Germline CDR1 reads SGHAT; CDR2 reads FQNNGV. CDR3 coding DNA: TGTGCCAGCAGCTTTACAGGGGGCGAGCAGTACTTC. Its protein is CASSFTGGEQYF. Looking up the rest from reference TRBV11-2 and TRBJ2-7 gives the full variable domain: EAGVAQSPRYKIIEKRQSVAFWCNPISGHATLYWYQQILGQGPKLLIQFQNNGVVDDSQLPKDRFSAERLKGVDSTLKIQPAKLEDSAVYLCASSFTGGEQYFGPGTRLTVT.

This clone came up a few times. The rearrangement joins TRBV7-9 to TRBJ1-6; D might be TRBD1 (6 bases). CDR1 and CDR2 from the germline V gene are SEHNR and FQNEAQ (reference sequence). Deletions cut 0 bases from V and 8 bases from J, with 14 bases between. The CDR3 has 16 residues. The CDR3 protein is CASSLAGAGLDSPLHF. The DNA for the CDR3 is TGTGCCAGCAGCTTAGCGGGGGCAGGGCTCGATTCACCCCTCCACTTT.

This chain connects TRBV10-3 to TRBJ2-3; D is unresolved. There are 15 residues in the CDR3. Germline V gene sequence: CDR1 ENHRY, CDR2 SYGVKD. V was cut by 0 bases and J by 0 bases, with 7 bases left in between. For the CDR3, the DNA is TGTGCCATCAGTGAGTCGATGGGTAGCACAGATACGCAGTATTTT. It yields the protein CAISESMGSTDTQYF.

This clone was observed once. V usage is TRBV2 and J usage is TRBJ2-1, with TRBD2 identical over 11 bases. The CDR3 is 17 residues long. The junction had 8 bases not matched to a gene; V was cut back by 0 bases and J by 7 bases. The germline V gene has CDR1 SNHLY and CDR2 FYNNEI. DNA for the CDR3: TGTGCCAGCAGTGAAGCTAGGCTAGCGGGAGGAACGAATGAGCAGTTCTTC. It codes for CASSEARLAGGTNEQFF.